This T cell receptor (beta chain) emerged from a study of cytomegalovirus exposure and HLA in healthy donors. Germline CDR1 SNHLY, CDR2 FYNNEI. V lost 7 bases and J lost 2; bases outside the gene matches: 4. The CDR3 extends over 14 amino acids. Amplification used 60 Vbeta primers and 13 Jbeta primers. Data came from immunoSEQ multiplex PCR; TCRdb stores just in-frame clones and leaves some out. Among over 140,000 clones listed, more than 70% were seen once. The chain combines TRBV2 with TRBJ2-1, with 8 bases fitting TRBD2. The TCR was taken from a man aged 45 to 65 in good health and CMV-seronegative. The sequencing input was PBMCs. CDR3 DNA sequence: TGTGCCAGCATGATGGGACTAGCCTACAATGAGCAGTTCTTC. The encoded protein is CASMMGLAYNEQFF. The complete variable domain, with remaining parts taken from reference TRBV2 and TRBJ2-1, reads EPEVTQTPSHQVTQMGQEVILRCVPISNHLYFYWYRQILGQKVEFLVSFYNNEISEKSEIFDDQFSVERPDGSNFTLKIRSTKLEDSAMYFCASMMGLAYNEQFFGPGTRLTVL.